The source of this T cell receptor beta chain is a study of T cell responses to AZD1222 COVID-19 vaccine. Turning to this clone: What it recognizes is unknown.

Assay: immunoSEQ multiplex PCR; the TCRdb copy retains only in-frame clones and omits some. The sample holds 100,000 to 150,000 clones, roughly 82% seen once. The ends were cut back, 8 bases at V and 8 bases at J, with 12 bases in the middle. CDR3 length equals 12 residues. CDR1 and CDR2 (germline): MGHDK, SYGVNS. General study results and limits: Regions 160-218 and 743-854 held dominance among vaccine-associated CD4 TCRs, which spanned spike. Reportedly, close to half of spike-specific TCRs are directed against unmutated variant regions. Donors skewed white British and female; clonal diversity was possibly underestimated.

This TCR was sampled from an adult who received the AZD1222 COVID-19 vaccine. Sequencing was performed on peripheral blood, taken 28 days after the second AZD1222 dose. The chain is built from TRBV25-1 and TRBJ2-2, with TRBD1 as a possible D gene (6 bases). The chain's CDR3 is CASQQGFGELFF. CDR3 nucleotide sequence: TGTGCCAGCCAACAGGGTTTTGGGGAGCTGTTTTTT.